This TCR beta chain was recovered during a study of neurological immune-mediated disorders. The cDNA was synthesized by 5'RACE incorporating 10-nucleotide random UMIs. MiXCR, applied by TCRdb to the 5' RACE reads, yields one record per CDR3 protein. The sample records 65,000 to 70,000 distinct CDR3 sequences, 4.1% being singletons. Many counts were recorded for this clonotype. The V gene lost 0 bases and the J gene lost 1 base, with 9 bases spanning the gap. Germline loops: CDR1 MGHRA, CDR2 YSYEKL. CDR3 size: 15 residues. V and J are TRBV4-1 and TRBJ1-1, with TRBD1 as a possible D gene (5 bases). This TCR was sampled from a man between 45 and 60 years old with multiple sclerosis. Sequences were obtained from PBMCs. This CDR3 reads CASSQDRQGNTEAFF. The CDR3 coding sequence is TGCGCCAGCAGCCAAGATCGGCAGGGGAACACTGAAGCTTTCTTT.